The 5 T cell receptor beta chains below come from one sample, sequenced in a study of blood T cell repertoires in COVID-19. Repertoires were generated with immunoSEQ multiplex PCR, while TCRdb's copy carries only in-frame clones and drops some. The table has about 250,000 clones, approximately 80% seen once; the top ten hold about 9%. Source material: peripheral blood. The receptors here all came from an elderly man with acute or convalescent COVID-19.

The rearrangement uses TRBV19 and TRBJ1-1; tentatively, D is TRBD1 (5 bases). The CDR3 length is 15 residues. From germline, CDR1 is LNHDA and CDR2 SQIVND (reference sequence). Trimming stripped 3 bases from V and 6 bases from J, with 17 bases between. The CDR3 region is CASSIQGQGGAEAFF. The DNA of the CDR3 is TGTGCCAGTAGTATCCAAGGGCAGGGTGGCGCTGAAGCTTTCTTT. Full variable domain (remainder filled in from reference TRBV19 and TRBJ1-1): DGGITQSPKYLFRKEGQNVTLSCEQNLNHDAMYWYRQDPGQGLRLIYYSQIVNDFQKGDIAEGYSVSREKKESFPLTVTSAQKNPTAFYLCASSIQGQGGAEAFFGQGTRLTVV.

The chain couples TRBV6-4 to TRBJ1-6, with 10 bases identical to TRBD1. With V trimmed by 6 bases and J by 8 bases, 4 bases remained unmatched. Looked up from germline, CDR1 is MRHNA and CDR2 is SNTAGT. The CDR3 contains 14 residues. In nucleotides, the CDR3 is TGTGCCAGCAGCCCGACAGGGGGCGATTCACCCCTCCACTTT. This translates into CASSPTGGDSPLHF.

The genes are TRBV12-5 and TRBJ2-1, with 8 bases aligning to TRBD2. The V segment lost 2 bases and the J segment 13 bases; nucleotides outside the gene matches: 22. Germline V gene data show CDR1 as LGHNT and CDR2 as FRNRAP. CDR3 length equals 18 residues. This chain's CDR3 is CASGLPNRPLSSGGSQFF. The DNA of the CDR3 is TGTGCTAGTGGTTTGCCTAACCGCCCCCTCTCGAGCGGGGGCTCACAGTTCTTC. The full variable domain, its missing parts supplied by reference TRBV12-5 and TRBJ2-1, is DARVTQTPRHKVTEMGQEVTMRCQPILGHNTVFWYRQTMMQGLELLAYFRNRAPLDDSGMPKDRFSAEMPDATLATLKIQPSEPRDSAVYFCASGLPNRPLSSGGSQFFGPGTRLTVL.

The chain is built from TRBV5-1 and TRBJ2-7; 14 bases fit TRBD2. CDR1 is SGHRS and CDR2 is YFSETQ in the germline V gene. The J segment lost 1 base and the V segment lost 4 bases, leaving 10 bases of the junction unmatched. This CDR3 comprises 18 residues. The CDR3 is CASSGGLAGDGPSYEQYF. The CDR3 DNA reads TGCGCCAGCAGCGGGGGACTAGCGGGAGACGGACCATCCTACGAGCAGTACTTC.

This clone was recorded a few times. The CDR3 nucleotides are TGTGCCAGCAGGACTGGAGCGGGACCCCTCCACTTT. Protein sequence: CASRTGAGPLHF. The chain is built from TRBV12-3 or TRBV12-4 and TRBJ1-6; no clear D. The V end lost 6 bases, the J end lost 12 bases, and 12 bases lay between the germline ends. The CDR3 totals 12 residues.